This TCR beta chain was captured by sequencing in a study of blood T cell repertoires in COVID-19. Assay used: immunoSEQ multiplex PCR; TCRdb lists only in-frame clones, some missing. The table shows some 80,000 clones, with around 80% occurring only once. V was cut by 0 bases and J by 2 bases, with 13 bases left in between. Germline assignment: CDR1 GTSNPN and CDR2 SVGIG (reference sequence). The CDR3 has 15 amino acids. V gene TRBV30 combines with J gene TRBJ1-1; maybe TRBD1 (6 bases). The sequencing input was peripheral blood. This clonotype was sampled from a man between 60 and 70 years old with active or convalescent COVID-19. Here the CDR3 DNA reads TGTGCCTGGAGTGTACAGGGAGGGAGAAACACTGAAGCTTTCTTT. As protein: CAWSVQGGRNTEAFF. The full variable domain, in which reference TRBV30 and TRBJ1-1 provide the parts outside the CDR3, is SQTIHQWPATLVQPVGSPLSLECTVEGTSNPNLYWYRQAAGRGLQLLFYSVGIGQISSEVPQNLSASRPQDRQFILSSKKLLLSDSGFYLCAWSVQGGRNTEAFFGQGTRLTVV.